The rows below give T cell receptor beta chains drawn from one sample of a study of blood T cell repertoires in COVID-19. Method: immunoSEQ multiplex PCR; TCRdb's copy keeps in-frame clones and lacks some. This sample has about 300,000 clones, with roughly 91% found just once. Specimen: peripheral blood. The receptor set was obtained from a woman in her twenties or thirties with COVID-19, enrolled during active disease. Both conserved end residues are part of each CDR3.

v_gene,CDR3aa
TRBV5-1,CASDLTGMNTEAFF
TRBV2,CASSEAGAGANVLTF
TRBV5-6,CASSTWDSSGANVLTF
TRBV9,CASSTGSYNSPLHF
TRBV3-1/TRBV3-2,CASTGVGTYGYTF
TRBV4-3,CASSQGSVTGELFF
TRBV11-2,CASSRGTGVEKLFF
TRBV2,CASSPGRKDEKLFF
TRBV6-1,CASSEQGRETQYF
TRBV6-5,CASSPDRGYYNEQFF
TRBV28,CASSSGQGPEKLFF
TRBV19,CASSDQGFNEQFF
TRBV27,CARQGAVSYNEQFF
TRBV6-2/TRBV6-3,CASSYPPGGRKSPLHF
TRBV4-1,CASSPDRLAGTDTQYF
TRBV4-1,CASSQLGRGGNTGELFF
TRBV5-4,CASSPDRTSGNTIYF
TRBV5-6,CASSLVTTGGAFF
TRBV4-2,CASSQDHRPYQPQHF
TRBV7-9,CASRSGDRYSYTF
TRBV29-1,CSAGQGSGQPQHF
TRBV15,CATSRERGLGQDEKLFF
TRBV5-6,CASSLGPGRGNTIYF
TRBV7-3,CASSPQGGGLNTEAFF
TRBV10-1,CASMEAVGETQYF
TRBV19,CASSRGDTLGNQPQHF
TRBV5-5,CASRALGTGNTGELFF
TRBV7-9,CASSPRPGGYTF
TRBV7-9,CASSLQGSTEAFF
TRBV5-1,CASSPDRGAEAFF
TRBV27,CASSFSRGYGYTF
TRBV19,CASAWDSRYNSNQPQHF
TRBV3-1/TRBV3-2,CASSHGWTGLAGYTF
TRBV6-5,CASGQPSPYYGYTF
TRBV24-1,CATSGLAGGAGELFF
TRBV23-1,CASSPYLRTGRSHNEQFF
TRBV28,CASSFPGDGGEAFF
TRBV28,CASSYPGTAAQPQHF
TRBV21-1,CASRRDRGMSDTIYF
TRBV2,CASSRTGGNYGYTF
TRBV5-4,CASSIDRVAETQYF
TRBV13,CASSSYRGSYEQYF
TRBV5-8,CASSKGGARANVLTF
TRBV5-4,CASSLRLGTEYTF
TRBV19,CASSIEVADRAQPQHF
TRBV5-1,CASSFNAGMGNSPLHF
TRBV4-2,CASSQRLIYEQYF
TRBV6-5,CASSYSMLAETQYF